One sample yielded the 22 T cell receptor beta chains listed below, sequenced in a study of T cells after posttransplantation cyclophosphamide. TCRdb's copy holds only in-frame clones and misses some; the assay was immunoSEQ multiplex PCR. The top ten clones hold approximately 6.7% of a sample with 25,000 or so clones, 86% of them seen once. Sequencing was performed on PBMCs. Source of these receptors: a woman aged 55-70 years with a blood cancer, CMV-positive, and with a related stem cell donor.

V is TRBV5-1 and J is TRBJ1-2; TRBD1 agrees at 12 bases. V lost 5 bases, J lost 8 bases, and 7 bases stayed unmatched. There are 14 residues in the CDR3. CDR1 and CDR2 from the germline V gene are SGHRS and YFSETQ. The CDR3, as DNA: TGCGCCAGCAGTCCCGGGACAGGGGGCGCAGGCTACACCTTC. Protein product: CASSPGTGGAGYTF.

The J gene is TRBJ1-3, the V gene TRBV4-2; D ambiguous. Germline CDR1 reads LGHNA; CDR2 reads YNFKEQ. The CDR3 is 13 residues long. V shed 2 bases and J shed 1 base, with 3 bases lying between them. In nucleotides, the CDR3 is TGTGCCAGCAGCCAATCGTCTGGAAACACCATATATTTT. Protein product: CASSQSSGNTIYF.

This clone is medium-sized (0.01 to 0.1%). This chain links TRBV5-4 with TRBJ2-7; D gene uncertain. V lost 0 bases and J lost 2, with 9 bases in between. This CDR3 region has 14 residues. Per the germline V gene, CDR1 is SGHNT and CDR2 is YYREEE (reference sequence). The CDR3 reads CASSLGGTTYEQYF. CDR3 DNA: TGTGCCAGCAGCTTGGGCGGAACAACCTACGAGCAGTACTTC.

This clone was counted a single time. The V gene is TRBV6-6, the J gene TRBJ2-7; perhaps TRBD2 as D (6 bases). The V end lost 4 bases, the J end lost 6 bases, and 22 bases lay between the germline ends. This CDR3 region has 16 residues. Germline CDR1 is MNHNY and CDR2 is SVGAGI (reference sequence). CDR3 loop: CASSSPPEGLGFEQYF. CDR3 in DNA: TGTGCCAGCAGTTCCCCTCCGGAGGGGTTGGGGTTCGAGCAGTACTTC.

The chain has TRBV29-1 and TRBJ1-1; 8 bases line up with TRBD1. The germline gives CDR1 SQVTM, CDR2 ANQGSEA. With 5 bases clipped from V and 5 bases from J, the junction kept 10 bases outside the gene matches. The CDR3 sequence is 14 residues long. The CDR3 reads CSVLRGQEGTEAFF. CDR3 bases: TGCAGCGTTTTAAGGGGACAGGAGGGGACTGAAGCTTTCTTT.

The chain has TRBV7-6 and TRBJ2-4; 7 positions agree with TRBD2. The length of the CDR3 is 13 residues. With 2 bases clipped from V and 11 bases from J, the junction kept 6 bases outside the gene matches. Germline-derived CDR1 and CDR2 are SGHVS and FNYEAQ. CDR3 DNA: TGTGCCAGCAGCTTACAGACTAGCTCGGTTCAGTACTTC. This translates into CASSLQTSSVQYF. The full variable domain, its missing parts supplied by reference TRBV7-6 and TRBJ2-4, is GAGVSQSPRYKVTKRGQDVALRCDPISGHVSLYWYRQALGQGPEFLTYFNYEAQQDKSGLPNDRFSAERPEGSISTLTIQRTEQRDSAMYRCASSLQTSSVQYFGAGTRLSVL.

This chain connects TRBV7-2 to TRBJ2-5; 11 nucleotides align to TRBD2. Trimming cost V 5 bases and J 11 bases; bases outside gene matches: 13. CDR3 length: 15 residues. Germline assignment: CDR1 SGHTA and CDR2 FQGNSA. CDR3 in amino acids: CASSTLGLAGGEQYF. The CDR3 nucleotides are TGTGCCAGCAGCACTCTTGGGCTAGCGGGAGGAGAGCAGTACTTC.

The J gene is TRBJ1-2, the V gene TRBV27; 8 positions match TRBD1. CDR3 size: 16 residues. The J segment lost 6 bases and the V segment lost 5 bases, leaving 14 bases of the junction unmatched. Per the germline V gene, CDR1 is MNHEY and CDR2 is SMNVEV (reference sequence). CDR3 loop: CASSANPQGGLNGYTF. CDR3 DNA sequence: TGTGCCAGCAGTGCTAACCCACAGGGGGGGTTAAATGGCTACACCTTC.

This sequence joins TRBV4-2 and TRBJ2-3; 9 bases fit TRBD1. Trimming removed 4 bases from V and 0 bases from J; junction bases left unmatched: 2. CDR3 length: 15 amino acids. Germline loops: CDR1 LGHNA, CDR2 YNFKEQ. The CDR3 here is CASSPQGASTDTQYF. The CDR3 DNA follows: TGTGCCAGCAGCCCACAGGGGGCGAGCACAGATACGCAGTATTTT.

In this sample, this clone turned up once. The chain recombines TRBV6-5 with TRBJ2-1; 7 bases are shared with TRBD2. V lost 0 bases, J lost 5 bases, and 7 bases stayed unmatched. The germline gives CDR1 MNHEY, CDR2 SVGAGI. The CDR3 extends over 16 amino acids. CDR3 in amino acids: CASSYSGGGPHNEQFF. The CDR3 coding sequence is TGTGCCAGCAGTTACTCGGGGGGAGGGCCTCACAATGAGCAGTTCTTC.

In DNA, the CDR3 is TGCGCCAGCCGAGCAGGGGGCACTGGAGGCACTGAAGCTTTCTTT. This translates into CASRAGGTGGTEAFF. The chain uses TRBV4-1 and TRBJ1-1, with TRBD1 matching over 8 bases. This CDR3 spans 15 amino acids. Germline CDR1 is MGHRA and CDR2 is YSYEKL. V lost 8 bases to trimming and J lost 4 bases; unmatched junction nucleotides: 12.

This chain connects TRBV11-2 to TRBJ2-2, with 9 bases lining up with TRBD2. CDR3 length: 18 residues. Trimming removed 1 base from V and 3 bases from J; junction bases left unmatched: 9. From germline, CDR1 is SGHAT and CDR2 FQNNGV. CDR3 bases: TGTGCCAGCAGCTTAGGGGGGCGCGGGAGGGCCCACACCGGGGAGCTGTTTTTT. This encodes CASSLGGRGRAHTGELFF. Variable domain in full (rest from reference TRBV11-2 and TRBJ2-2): EAGVAQSPRYKIIEKRQSVAFWCNPISGHATLYWYQQILGQGPKLLIQFQNNGVVDDSQLPKDRFSAERLKGVDSTLKIQPAKLEDSAVYLCASSLGGRGRAHTGELFFGEGSRLTVL.

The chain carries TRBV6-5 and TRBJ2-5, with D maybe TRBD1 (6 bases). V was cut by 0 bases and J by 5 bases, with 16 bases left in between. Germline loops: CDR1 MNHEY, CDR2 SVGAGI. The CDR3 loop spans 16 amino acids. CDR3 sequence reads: CASSYSWQGRLETQYF. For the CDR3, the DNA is TGTGCCAGCAGTTACTCTTGGCAGGGGCGTTTGGAGACCCAGTACTTC.

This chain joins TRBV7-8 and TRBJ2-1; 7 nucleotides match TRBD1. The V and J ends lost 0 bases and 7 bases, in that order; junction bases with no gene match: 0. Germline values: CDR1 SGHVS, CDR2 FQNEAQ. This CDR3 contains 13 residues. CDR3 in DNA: TGTGCCAGCAGCTTAGCGACAGGGAATGAGCAGTTCTTC. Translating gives CASSLATGNEQFF.

The CDR3 DNA is TGTGCCAGTAGTATGGTACAGAAGGGGGAGAATACGCAGTATTTT. This sequence encodes CASSMVQKGENTQYF. The chain couples TRBV19 to TRBJ2-3; D may be TRBD1 (6 bases). CDR1 LNHDA and CDR2 SQIVND come from the germline V gene (reference sequence). The V and J ends lost 3 bases and 7 bases respectively, with 17 bases between them. The CDR3 has 15 residues.

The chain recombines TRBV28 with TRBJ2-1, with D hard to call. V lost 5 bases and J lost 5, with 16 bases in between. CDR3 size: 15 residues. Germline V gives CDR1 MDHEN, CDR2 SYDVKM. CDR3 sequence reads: CASSPLVATNNEQFF. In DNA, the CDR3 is TGTGCCAGCAGTCCCCTGGTCGCCACAAACAATGAGCAGTTCTTC.

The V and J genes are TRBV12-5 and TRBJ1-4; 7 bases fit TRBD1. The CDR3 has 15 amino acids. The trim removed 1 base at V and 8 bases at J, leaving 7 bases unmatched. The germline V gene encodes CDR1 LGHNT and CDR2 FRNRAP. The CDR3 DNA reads TGTGCTAGTGGTTTGGCCACAGGGGCCCGAGAAAAACTGTTTTTT. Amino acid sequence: CASGLATGAREKLFF.

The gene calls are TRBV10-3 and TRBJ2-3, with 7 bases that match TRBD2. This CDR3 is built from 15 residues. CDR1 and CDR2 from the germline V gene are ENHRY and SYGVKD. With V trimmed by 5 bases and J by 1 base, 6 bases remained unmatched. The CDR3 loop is CAISLAGLGTDTQYF. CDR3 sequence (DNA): TGTGCCATCAGTTTAGCGGGTCTCGGCACAGATACGCAGTATTTT.

This CDR3 reads CASSLSWDREQYF. For the CDR3, the DNA is TGTGCCAGCAGTTTATCTTGGGACAGGGAGCAGTACTTC. The chain couples TRBV27 to TRBJ2-7; TRBD1 aligns across 8 bases. CDR1 MNHEY and CDR2 SMNVEV come from the germline V gene (reference sequence). V shed 0 bases and J 7 bases; nucleotides not matched to a gene: 2. This CDR3 has 13 residues.

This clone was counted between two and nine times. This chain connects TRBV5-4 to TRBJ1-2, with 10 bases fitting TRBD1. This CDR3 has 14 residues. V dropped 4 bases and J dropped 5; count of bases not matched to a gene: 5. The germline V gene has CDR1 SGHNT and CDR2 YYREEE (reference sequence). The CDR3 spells CASSEDRGGYGYTF. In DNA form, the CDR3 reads TGTGCCAGCAGCGAGGACAGGGGGGGGTATGGCTACACCTTC.

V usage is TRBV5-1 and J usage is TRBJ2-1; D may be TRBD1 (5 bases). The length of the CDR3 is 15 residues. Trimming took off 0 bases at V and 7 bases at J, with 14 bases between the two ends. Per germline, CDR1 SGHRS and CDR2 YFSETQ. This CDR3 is CASSLDGLSGNEQFF. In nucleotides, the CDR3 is TGCGCCAGCAGCTTGGACGGCCTCTCAGGGAATGAGCAGTTCTTC.

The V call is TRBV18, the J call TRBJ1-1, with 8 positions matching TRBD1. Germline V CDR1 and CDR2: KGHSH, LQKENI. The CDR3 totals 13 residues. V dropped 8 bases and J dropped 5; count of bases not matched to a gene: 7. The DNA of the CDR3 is TGTGCCAGCAAGGCGACAGGGGAAACTGAAGCTTTCTTT. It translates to CASKATGETEAFF.